This TCR beta chain stems from a study of T cell responses to AZD1222 COVID-19 vaccine. This clone was recorded only once. The antigen is undetermined. Measured with immunoSEQ multiplex PCR; TCRdb has only the in-frame clones, and not every one. The data contain over 130,000 clones, roughly 94% of them singletons. Whole-study results and caveats: CD4 TCRs covered the whole spike, strongest at regions 160-218 and 743-854. Clonal diversity was possibly underestimated, and the donors were mostly white British, with more females. When two AZD1222 doses had been given, Spike-specific TCR breadth and depth rose.

CDR3 length: 18 amino acids. V shed 0 bases and J shed 0 bases, with 18 bases lying between them. Germline V gene lookup returns CDR1 SGHRS and CDR2 YFSETQ. This rearrangement joins TRBV5-1 to TRBJ1-1; tentatively, D is TRBD1 (5 bases). This TCR derives from an adult in good health. The source was peripheral blood, collected on day 0 of AZD1222 vaccination. DNA of the CDR3: TGCGCCAGCAGCTTGGGCGAGAGGGGAAGAACGGTGAACACTGAAGCTTTCTTT. It yields the protein CASSLGERGRTVNTEAFF.